Following are 18 T cell receptor beta chains from one sample sequenced in a study of T cell responses to AZD1222 COVID-19 vaccine. Here immunoSEQ multiplex PCR was the method, and the copy in TCRdb shows in-frame clones only, minus some. The table includes 150,000 to 200,000 clones, under 95% detected once. The input for sequencing was peripheral blood, taken 28 days after the second AZD1222 dose. These receptors were taken from an adult who received the AZD1222 COVID-19 vaccine.

The rearrangement links TRBV29-1 to TRBJ1-2; D remains unclear. Germline CDR1 SQVTM, CDR2 ANQGSEA. This CDR3 comprises 11 residues. Trimming pared 3 bases from V and 5 bases from J, leaving 7 bases between. CDR3 in amino acids: CSVERGYGYTF. For the CDR3, the DNA is TGCAGCGTTGAGCGGGGATATGGCTACACCTTC.

The V and J genes are TRBV6-5 and TRBJ2-3, with D maybe TRBD1 (5 bases). The germline V gene has CDR1 MNHEY and CDR2 SVGAGI. Deletions cut 10 bases from V and 2 bases from J, with 16 bases between. The CDR3 is made up of 14 amino acids. The CDR3 bases are TGTGCCATCGACCCTCAGGGTTCCACAGATACGCAGTATTTT. It specifies CAIDPQGSTDTQYF.

This clone was detected only once. The chain joins TRBV7-9 to TRBJ2-1; D unresolved. This CDR3 spans 11 amino acids. Germline-derived CDR1 and CDR2 are SEHNR and FQNEAQ (reference sequence). With 7 bases removed from V and 5 bases from J, the gap between germline ends came to 6 bases. This CDR3 is CASTKNNEQFF. The CDR3 nucleotides are TGTGCCAGCACCAAAAACAATGAGCAGTTCTTC.

The sample holds one count of this clone. The chain has TRBV5-4 and TRBJ1-2, with a weak D call TRBD1 (6 bases). Trimming shortened V by 0 bases and J by 2 bases, and 11 bases separated the two germline ends. CDR1 is SGHNT and CDR2 is YYREEE in the germline V gene (reference sequence). This CDR3 region has 15 residues. In nucleotides, the CDR3 is TGTGCCAGCAGCTTGGGAACAGGGCGGAACTATGGCTACACCTTC. This codes for CASSLGTGRNYGYTF.

V and J are TRBV7-3 and TRBJ1-1; D gene unclear. Germline loops: CDR1 SGHTA, CDR2 FQGTGA. The germline V and J ends were trimmed by 5 bases and 1 base, with 11 bases remaining between them. CDR3 length: 14 amino acids. The CDR3 nucleotides read TGTGCCAGCAGCCCCTCGGGAGCGAACACTGAAGCTTTCTTT. Amino acids: CASSPSGANTEAFF.

The V gene is TRBV7-9, the J gene TRBJ2-1; no clear D. Germline V gene data show CDR1 as SEHNR and CDR2 as FQNEAQ (reference sequence). The V gene lost 0 bases and the J gene lost 0 bases, with 6 bases spanning the gap. CDR3 length: 15 amino acids. The CDR3 protein is CASSLALSSYNEQFF. The DNA for the CDR3 is TGTGCCAGCAGCTTAGCCCTAAGCTCCTACAATGAGCAGTTCTTC. The full variable domain, completed using reference TRBV7-9 and TRBJ2-1, is DTGVSQNPRHKITKRGQNVTFRCDPISEHNRLYWYRQTLGQGPEFLTYFQNEAQLEKSRLLSDRFSAERPKGSFSTLEIQRTEQGDSAMYLCASSLALSSYNEQFFGPGTRLTVL.

The chain is built from TRBV5-6 and TRBJ2-1; D tentatively reads TRBD1 or TRBD2 (5 bases each). This CDR3 spans 16 amino acids. The V end lost 4 bases, the J end lost 5 bases, and 19 bases lay between the germline ends. CDR1 SGHDT and CDR2 YYEEEE come from the germline V gene. The CDR3 region is CASSGGWRGKDNEQFF. The DNA for the CDR3 is TGTGCCAGCAGCGGGGGTTGGAGAGGTAAGGACAATGAGCAGTTCTTC.

This clone was seen just once. The rearrangement joins TRBV3-1 (or the pseudogene TRBV3-2) to TRBJ1-2; a weak D match, TRBD1 (5 bases). The CDR3 spans 16 residues. The V end was cut by 6 bases, the J end by 0 bases, with 17 bases between. Per the germline V gene, CDR1 is LGHDT and CDR2 is YNNKEL (reference sequence). CDR3 coding DNA: TGTGCCAGCAGAACCCCCGGGGCACCTCCTAACTATGGCTACACCTTC. It translates to CASRTPGAPPNYGYTF.

V and J are TRBV6-5 and TRBJ1-2; D is unresolved. Germline V CDR1 and CDR2: MNHEY, SVGAGI. The V gene lost 7 bases and the J gene lost 11 bases, with 17 bases spanning the gap. The CDR3 spans 12 residues. As DNA, the CDR3 is TGTGCCAGCACCCCCTCGTCCCCGAGATACACCTTC. This gives the protein CASTPSSPRYTF.

The rearrangement joins TRBV12-3 or TRBV12-4 to TRBJ2-7, with TRBD1 matching 9 bases. The V segment lost 8 bases and the J segment 3 bases; nucleotides outside the gene matches: 2. The CDR3 loop spans 12 amino acids. DNA for the CDR3: TGTGCCAGCGGACAGGGGATCTACGAGCAGTACTTC. Protein product: CASGQGIYEQYF.

The rearrangement joins TRBV5-1 to TRBJ1-2, with 8 bases fitting TRBD1. The CDR3 length is 14 residues. V shed 4 bases, J shed 4 bases, and the junction held 6 bases outside the gene matches. Germline assignment: CDR1 SGHRS and CDR2 YFSETQ. The CDR3 protein is CASSDGTGIYGYTF. For the CDR3, the DNA is TGCGCCAGCAGCGATGGGACAGGCATCTATGGCTACACCTTC.

The sample holds one count of this clone. The chain joins TRBV9 to TRBJ1-2; tentative D call: TRBD1 (5 bases). The CDR3 is 17 amino acids. From germline, CDR1 is SGDLS and CDR2 YYNGEE. V lost 4 bases to trimming and J lost 5 bases, with 24 bases between them. This CDR3 reads CASSPSSYVRGIYGYTF. The CDR3 nucleotides read TGTGCCAGCAGCCCCAGCAGTTACGTCCGGGGGATATATGGCTACACCTTC.

V and J are TRBV7-3 and TRBJ2-7; D possibly corresponds to TRBD1 (6 bases). With 5 bases removed from V and 3 bases from J, the gap between germline ends came to 23 bases. CDR3 length: 17 residues. Germline V gene sequence: CDR1 SGHTA, CDR2 FQGTGA. The CDR3 loop is CASSPRQDPKPVYEQYF. The CDR3 DNA is TGTGCCAGCAGCCCCAGACAGGATCCGAAACCAGTCTACGAGCAGTACTTC.

This clone was seen more than once but under ten times. The chain combines TRBV10-2 with TRBJ1-3, with a possible D match to TRBD1 (5 bases). Germline loops: CDR1 WSHSY, CDR2 SAAADI. CDR3 size: 13 residues. This chain's CDR3 is CAAEDSSGNTIYF. The CDR3 DNA sequence: TGCGCAGCCGAAGACAGCTCTGGAAACACCATATATTTT.

This chain connects TRBV27 to TRBJ1-6; D is undetermined. This CDR3 region has 11 residues. Trimming cost V 7 bases and J 10 bases, with 8 bases left between them. Germline V gene sequence: CDR1 MNHEY, CDR2 SMNVEV (reference sequence). The CDR3 DNA is TGTGCCAGCACCCTTGGATCACCCCTCCACTTT. The encoded protein is CASTLGSPLHF.

This rearrangement joins TRBV10-3 to TRBJ1-5; 7 bases align to TRBD1. The CDR3 spans 15 residues. The ends lost 6 bases at V and 1 base at J; junction bases unmatched: 6. The V gene's germline CDR1 is ENHRY and CDR2 SYGVKD. CDR3 sequence reads: CAIRQGSDSNQPQHF. CDR3 DNA: TGTGCCATCAGACAGGGGTCCGACAGCAATCAGCCCCAGCATTTT.

The chain uses TRBV19 and TRBJ2-3; D not resolved. The V and J ends lost 4 bases and 2 bases respectively, with 7 bases between them. The CDR3 is 13 residues long. The germline V gene has CDR1 LNHDA and CDR2 SQIVND (reference sequence). As DNA, the CDR3 is TGTGCCAGTAGTAGTCCAGACACAGATACGCAGTATTTT. This gives the protein CASSSPDTDTQYF.

The chain is built from TRBV9 and TRBJ2-1, with a possible D match to TRBD2 (6 bases). Germline V gives CDR1 SGDLS, CDR2 YYNGEE. This CDR3 region has 16 residues. V was trimmed by 4 bases and J by 7 bases, leaving 21 bases between them. Here the CDR3 DNA reads TGTGCCAGCAGCCTCCGACTAGACTCCCGGTGGAATGAGCAGTTCTTC. The encoded protein is CASSLRLDSRWNEQFF.